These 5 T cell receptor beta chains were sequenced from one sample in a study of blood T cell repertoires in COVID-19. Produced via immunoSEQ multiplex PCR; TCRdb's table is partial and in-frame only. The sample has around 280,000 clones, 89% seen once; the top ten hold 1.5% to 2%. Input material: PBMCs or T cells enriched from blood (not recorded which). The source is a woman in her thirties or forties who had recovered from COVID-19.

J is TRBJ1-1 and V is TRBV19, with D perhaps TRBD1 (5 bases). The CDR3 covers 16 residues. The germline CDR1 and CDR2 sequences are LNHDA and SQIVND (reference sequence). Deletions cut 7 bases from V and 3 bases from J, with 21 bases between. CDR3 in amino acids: CASIPGGRGSDTEAFF. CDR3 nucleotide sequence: TGTGCCAGTATCCCCGGTGGTAGGGGCTCGGACACTGAAGCTTTCTTT.

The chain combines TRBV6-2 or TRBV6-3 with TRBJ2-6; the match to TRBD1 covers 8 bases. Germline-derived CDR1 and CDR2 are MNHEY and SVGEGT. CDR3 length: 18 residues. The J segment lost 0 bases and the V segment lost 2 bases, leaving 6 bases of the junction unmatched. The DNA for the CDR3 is TGTGCCAGCAGTTACCAGCAGGGGGCTATCTCTGGGGCCAACGTCCTGACTTTC. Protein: CASSYQQGAISGANVLTF.

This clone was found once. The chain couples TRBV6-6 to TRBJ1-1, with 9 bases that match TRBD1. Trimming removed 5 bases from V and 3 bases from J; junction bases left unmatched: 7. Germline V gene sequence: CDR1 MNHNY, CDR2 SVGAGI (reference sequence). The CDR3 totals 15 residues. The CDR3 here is CASSRDRVFDTEAFF. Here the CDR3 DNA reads TGTGCCAGCAGTCGGGACAGGGTCTTTGACACTGAAGCTTTCTTT.

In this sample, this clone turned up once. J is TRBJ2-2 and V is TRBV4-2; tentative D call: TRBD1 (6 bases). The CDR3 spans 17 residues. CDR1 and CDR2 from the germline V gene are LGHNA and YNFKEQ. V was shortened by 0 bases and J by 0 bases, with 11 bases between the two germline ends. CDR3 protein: CASSQEPQGTNTGELFF. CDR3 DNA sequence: TGTGCCAGCAGCCAAGAACCCCAGGGGACGAACACCGGGGAGCTGTTTTTT.

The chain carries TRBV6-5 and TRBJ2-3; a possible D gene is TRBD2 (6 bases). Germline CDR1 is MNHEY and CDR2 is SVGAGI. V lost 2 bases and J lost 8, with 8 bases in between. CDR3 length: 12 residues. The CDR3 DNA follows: TGTGCCAGCAGTTACCTGGGAGGTACGCAGTATTTT. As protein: CASSYLGGTQYF.